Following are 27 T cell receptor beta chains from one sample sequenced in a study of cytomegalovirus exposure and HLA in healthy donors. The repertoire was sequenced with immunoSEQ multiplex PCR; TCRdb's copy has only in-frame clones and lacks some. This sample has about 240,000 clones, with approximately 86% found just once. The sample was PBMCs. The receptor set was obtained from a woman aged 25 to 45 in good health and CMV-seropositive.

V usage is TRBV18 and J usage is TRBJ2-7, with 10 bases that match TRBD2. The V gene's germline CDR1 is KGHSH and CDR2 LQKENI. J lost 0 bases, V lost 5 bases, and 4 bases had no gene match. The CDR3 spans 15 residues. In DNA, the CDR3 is TGTGCCAGCTCATCTAGCGGGAGCCTCTCCTACGAGCAGTACTTC. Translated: CASSSSGSLSYEQYF.

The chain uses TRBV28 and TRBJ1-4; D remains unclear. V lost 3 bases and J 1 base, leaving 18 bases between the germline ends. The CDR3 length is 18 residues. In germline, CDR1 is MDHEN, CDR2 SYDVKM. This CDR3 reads CASSFPHLISGTNEKLFF. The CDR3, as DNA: TGTGCCAGCAGTTTCCCCCACCTAATTTCGGGAACTAATGAAAAACTGTTTTTT.

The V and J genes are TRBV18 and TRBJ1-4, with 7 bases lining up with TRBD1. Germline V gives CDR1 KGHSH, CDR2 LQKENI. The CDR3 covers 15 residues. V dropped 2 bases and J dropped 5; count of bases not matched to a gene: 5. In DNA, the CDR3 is TGTGCCAGCTCACCATCCGGGACAGTCAATGAAAAACTGTTTTTT. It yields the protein CASSPSGTVNEKLFF.

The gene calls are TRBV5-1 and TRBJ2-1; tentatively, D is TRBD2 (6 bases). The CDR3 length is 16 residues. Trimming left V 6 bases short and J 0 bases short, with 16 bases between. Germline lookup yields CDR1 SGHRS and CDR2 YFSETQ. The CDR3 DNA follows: TGCGCCAGCACCCCCTTAGTGGGGGGCTCCTACAATGAGCAGTTCTTC. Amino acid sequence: CASTPLVGGSYNEQFF.

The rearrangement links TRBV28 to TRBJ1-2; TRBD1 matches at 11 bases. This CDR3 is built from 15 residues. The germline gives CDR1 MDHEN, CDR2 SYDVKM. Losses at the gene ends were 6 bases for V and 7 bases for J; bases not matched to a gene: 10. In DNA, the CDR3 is TGTGCCAGCAGCCCATGGGACAGGGGGGGAAGTGGCTACACCTTC. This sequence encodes CASSPWDRGGSGYTF.

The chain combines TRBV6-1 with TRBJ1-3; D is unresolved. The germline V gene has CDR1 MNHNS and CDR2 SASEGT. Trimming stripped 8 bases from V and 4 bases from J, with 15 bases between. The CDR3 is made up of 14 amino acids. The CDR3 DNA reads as TGTGCCAGCTCCTACTCCGAGGAGGGAAACACCATATATTTT. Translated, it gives CASSYSEEGNTIYF.

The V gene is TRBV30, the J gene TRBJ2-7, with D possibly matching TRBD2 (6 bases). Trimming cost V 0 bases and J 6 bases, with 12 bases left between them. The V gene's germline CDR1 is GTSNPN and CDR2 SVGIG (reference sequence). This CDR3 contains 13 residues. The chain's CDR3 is CAWSVGGATEQYF. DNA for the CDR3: TGTGCCTGGAGTGTCGGCGGGGCGACCGAGCAGTACTTC. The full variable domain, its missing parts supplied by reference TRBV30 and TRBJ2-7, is SQTIHQWPATLVQPVGSPLSLECTVEGTSNPNLYWYRQAAGRGLQLLFYSVGIGQISSEVPQNLSASRPQDRQFILSSKKLLLSDSGFYLCAWSVGGATEQYFGPGTRLTVT.

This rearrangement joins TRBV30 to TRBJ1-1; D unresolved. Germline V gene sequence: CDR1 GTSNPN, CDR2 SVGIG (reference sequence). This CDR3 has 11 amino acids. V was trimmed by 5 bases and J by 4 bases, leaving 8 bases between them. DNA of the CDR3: TGTGCCTGGCTTCCCCGCACTGAAGCTTTCTTT. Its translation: CAWLPRTEAFF. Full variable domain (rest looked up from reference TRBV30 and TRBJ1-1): SQTIHQWPATLVQPVGSPLSLECTVEGTSNPNLYWYRQAAGRGLQLLFYSVGIGQISSEVPQNLSASRPQDRQFILSSKKLLLSDSGFYLCAWLPRTEAFFGQGTRLTVV.

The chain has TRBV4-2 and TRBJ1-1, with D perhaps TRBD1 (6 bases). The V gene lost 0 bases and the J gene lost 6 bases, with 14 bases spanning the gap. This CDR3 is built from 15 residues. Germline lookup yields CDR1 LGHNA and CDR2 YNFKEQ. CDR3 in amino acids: CASSQDIGRGSEAFF. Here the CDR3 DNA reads TGTGCCAGCAGCCAAGACATAGGCAGGGGCTCTGAAGCTTTCTTT.

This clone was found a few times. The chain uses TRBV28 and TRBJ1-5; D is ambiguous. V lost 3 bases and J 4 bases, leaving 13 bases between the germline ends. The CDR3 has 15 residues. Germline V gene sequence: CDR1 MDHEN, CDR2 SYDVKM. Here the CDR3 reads CASSFAPPGNQPQHF. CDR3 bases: TGTGCCAGCAGTTTCGCCCCACCGGGGAATCAGCCCCAGCATTTT.

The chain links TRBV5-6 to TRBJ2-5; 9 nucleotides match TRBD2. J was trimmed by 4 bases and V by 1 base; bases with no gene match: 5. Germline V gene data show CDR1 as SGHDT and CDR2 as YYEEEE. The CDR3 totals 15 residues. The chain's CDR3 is CASSLSGRWGETQYF. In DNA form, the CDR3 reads TGTGCCAGCAGCTTGAGCGGGAGGTGGGGAGAGACCCAGTACTTC.

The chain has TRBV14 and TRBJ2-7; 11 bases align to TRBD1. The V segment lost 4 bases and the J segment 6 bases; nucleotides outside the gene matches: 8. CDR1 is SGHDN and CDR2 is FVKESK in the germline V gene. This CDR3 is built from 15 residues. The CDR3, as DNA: TGTGCCAGCAGCCCGCCAGGGACAGGGGGTGGCGAGCAGTACTTC. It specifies CASSPPGTGGGEQYF.

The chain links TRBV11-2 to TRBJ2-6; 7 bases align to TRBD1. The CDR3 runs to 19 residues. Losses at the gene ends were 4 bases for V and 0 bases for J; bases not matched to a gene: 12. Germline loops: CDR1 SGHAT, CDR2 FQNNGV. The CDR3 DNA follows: TGTGCCAGCAGCTCTGGACTTGGACAGGCCCTCTCTGGGGCCAACGTCCTGACTTTC. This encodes CASSSGLGQALSGANVLTF.

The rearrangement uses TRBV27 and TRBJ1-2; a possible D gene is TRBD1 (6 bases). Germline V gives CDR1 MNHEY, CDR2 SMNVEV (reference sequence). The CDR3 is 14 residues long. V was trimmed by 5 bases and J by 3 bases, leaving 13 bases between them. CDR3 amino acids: CASSPKTGHYGYTF. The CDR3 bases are TGTGCCAGCAGTCCGAAAACAGGGCACTATGGCTACACCTTC.

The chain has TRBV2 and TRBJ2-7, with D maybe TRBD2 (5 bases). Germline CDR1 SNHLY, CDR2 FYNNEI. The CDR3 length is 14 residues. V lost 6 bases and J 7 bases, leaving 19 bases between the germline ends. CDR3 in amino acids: CASSERTGPQEQYF. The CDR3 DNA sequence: TGTGCCAGCAGCGAGCGGACTGGACCTCAAGAGCAGTACTTC.

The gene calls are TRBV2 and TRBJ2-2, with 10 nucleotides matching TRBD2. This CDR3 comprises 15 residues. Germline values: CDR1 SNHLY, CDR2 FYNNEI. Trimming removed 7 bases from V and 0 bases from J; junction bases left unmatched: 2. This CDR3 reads CASTGTSANTGELFF. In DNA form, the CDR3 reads TGTGCCAGCACTGGGACTAGCGCGAACACCGGGGAGCTGTTTTTT.

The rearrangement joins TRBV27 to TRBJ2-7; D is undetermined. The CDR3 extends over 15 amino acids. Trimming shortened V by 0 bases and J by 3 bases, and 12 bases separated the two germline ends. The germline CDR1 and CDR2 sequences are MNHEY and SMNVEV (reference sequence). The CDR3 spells CASSLSTTINYEQYF. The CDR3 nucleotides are TGTGCCAGCAGTTTATCCACGACAATTAACTACGAGCAGTACTTC.

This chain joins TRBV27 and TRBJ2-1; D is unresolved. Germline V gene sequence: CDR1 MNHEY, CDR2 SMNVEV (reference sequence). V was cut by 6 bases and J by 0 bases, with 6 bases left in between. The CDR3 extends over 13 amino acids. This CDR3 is CASRRNSYNEQFF. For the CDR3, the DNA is TGTGCCAGCAGGAGAAACTCCTACAATGAGCAGTTCTTC.

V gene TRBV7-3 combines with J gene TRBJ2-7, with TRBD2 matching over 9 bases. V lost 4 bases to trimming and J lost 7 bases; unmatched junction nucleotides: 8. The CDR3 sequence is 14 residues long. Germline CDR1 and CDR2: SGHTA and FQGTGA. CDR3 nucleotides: TGTGCCAGCAGCTCAACCGGGCTAGCGGGAGAGCAGTACTTC. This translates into CASSSTGLAGEQYF.

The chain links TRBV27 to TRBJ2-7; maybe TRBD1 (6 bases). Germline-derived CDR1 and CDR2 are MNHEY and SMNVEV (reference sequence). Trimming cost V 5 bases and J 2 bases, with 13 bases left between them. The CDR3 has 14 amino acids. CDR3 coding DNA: TGTGCCAGCAGTCCGACAGGCCAGCCCTACGAGCAGTACTTC. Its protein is CASSPTGQPYEQYF.

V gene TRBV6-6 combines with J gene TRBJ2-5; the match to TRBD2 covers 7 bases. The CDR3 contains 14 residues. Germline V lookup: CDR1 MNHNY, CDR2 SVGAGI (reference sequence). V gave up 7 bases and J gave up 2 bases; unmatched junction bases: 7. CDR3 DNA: TGTGCCAGCACCATTAGCGGGTTACAAGAGACCCAGTACTTC. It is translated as CASTISGLQETQYF.

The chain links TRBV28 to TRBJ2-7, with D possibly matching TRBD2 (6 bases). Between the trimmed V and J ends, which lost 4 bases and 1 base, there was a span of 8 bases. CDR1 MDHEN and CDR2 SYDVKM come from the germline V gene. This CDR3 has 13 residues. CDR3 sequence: CASSSSGSYEQYF. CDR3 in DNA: TGTGCCAGCAGTTCAAGCGGGTCCTACGAGCAGTACTTC.

The CDR3 spells CASSDSTNQPQHF. CDR3 DNA: TGTGCCAGCTCTGACAGTACCAATCAGCCCCAGCATTTT. The chain links TRBV18 to TRBJ1-5; possibly TRBD1 for D (5 bases). The CDR3 consists of 13 residues. Deletions cut 6 bases from V and 3 bases from J, with 9 bases between. Germline CDR1 KGHSH, CDR2 LQKENI.

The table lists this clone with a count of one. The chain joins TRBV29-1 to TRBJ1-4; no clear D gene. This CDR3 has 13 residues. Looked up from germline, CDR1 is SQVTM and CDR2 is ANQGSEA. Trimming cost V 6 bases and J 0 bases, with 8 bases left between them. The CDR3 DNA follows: TGCAGCGTGGTGACAACAACTAATGAAAAACTGTTTTTT. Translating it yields CSVVTTTNEKLFF.

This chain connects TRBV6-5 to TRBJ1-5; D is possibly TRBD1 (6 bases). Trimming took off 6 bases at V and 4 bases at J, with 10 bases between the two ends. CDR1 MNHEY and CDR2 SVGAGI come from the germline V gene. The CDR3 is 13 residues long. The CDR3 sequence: CASSGQKNQPQHF. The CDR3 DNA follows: TGTGCCAGCAGCGGACAGAAGAATCAGCCCCAGCATTTT.

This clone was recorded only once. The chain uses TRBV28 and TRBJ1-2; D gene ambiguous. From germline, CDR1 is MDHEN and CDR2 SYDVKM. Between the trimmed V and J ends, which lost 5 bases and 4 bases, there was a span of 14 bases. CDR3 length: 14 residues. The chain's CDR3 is CASSPAGLGYGYTF. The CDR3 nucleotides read TGTGCCAGCAGTCCGGCAGGACTTGGCTATGGCTACACCTTC.

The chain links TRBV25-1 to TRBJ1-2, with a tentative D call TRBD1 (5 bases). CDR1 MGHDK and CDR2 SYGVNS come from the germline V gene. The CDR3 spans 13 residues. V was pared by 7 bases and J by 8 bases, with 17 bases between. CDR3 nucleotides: TGTGCCAGCAATGCCGGGCCGGAGGGGGGCTACACCTTC. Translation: CASNAGPEGGYTF.